The 6 T cell receptor beta chains reported below all come from one sample, sequenced in a study of naive and memory T cell subsets. Study conclusions and caveats: Naive repertoires, especially CD8, held a few larger clonotypes, possibly memory cells re-expressing CD45RA.

The beta constant-region primer was an equimolar mix of two oligonucleotides covering TRBC1 and TRBC2. Four rounds of PCR amplified the ligated cDNA using nested alpha and beta constant-region primers plus SP2. A single record per CDR3 protein comes from TCRdb applying MiXCR to the UMI-ligation and nested PCR reads. The profile shows about 150,000 distinct CDR3 sequences, 22% of them singletons. Their cognate antigens are unknown. Sequencing used naive CD4+ T cells from blood. The receptors derive from a human donor in good health.

This chain uses TRBV5-1 with TRBJ2-1; TRBD2 is a possible D gene (5 bases). Germline values: CDR1 SGHRS, CDR2 YFSETQ. V lost 0 bases and J 3 bases, leaving 13 bases between the germline ends. The CDR3 covers 16 residues. The CDR3 DNA is TGCGCCAGCAGCTTGGCCGTGACGGGGATCTACAATGAGCAGTTCTTC. Translating gives CASSLAVTGIYNEQFF.

This clonotype has just a few counts. The rearrangement joins TRBV6-5 to TRBJ1-1, with 8 nucleotides matching TRBD1. Per the germline V gene, CDR1 is MNHEY and CDR2 is SVGAGI. Unmatched junction bases numbered 4, after V lost 4 bases and J lost 0 bases. There are 15 residues in the CDR3. The CDR3 sequence is CASSSDRGVNTEAFF. The CDR3 DNA reads as TGTGCCAGCAGTTCAGACAGGGGAGTGAACACTGAAGCTTTCTTT.

This clonotype was picked up many times. The chain uses TRBV20-1 and TRBJ2-1; 7 nucleotides agree with TRBD2. Germline values: CDR1 DFQATT, CDR2 SNEGSKA (reference sequence). This CDR3 spans 12 amino acids. The CDR3 sequence is CSGESGINEQFF. The CDR3 nucleotides are TGCAGCGGTGAGAGCGGGATAAATGAGCAGTTCTTC.

This clonotype has a handful of counts. This rearrangement joins TRBV28 to TRBJ2-5; TRBD2 is a possible D gene (5 bases). Trimming left V 5 bases short and J 0 bases short, with 16 bases between. CDR3 length: 16 amino acids. Germline V gene sequence: CDR1 MDHEN, CDR2 SYDVKM. Written as DNA, the CDR3 is TGTGCCAGCAGTCAGAGCGGTGGGTTGGACCAAGAGACCCAGTACTTC. This gives the protein CASSQSGGLDQETQYF. Full variable domain (missing parts from reference TRBV28 and TRBJ2-5): DVKVTQSSRYLVKRTGEKVFLECVQDMDHENMFWYRQDPGLGLRLIYFSYDVKMKEKGDIPEGYSVSREKKERFSLILESASTNQTSMYLCASSQSGGLDQETQYFGPGTRLLVL.

This clonotype was counted a few times. The chain carries TRBV28 and TRBJ2-7; TRBD1 agrees at 9 bases. J was trimmed by 3 bases and V by 4 bases; bases with no gene match: 13. The CDR3 consists of 17 residues. The germline CDR1 and CDR2 sequences are MDHEN and SYDVKM. The CDR3 here is CASSYRDRATRNYEQYF. As DNA, the CDR3 is TGTGCCAGCAGTTACCGGGACAGGGCCACCCGAAACTACGAGCAGTACTTC.

The chain combines TRBV2 with TRBJ2-7; 7 nucleotides line up with TRBD2. Germline loops: CDR1 SNHLY, CDR2 FYNNEI. J was trimmed by 2 bases and V by 7 bases; bases with no gene match: 23. The CDR3 has 19 amino acids. The CDR3 loop reads CASKLSMREFGSPTYEQYF. In DNA, the CDR3 is TGTGCCAGCAAACTGTCGATGCGGGAGTTCGGGTCTCCTACCTACGAGCAGTACTTC.